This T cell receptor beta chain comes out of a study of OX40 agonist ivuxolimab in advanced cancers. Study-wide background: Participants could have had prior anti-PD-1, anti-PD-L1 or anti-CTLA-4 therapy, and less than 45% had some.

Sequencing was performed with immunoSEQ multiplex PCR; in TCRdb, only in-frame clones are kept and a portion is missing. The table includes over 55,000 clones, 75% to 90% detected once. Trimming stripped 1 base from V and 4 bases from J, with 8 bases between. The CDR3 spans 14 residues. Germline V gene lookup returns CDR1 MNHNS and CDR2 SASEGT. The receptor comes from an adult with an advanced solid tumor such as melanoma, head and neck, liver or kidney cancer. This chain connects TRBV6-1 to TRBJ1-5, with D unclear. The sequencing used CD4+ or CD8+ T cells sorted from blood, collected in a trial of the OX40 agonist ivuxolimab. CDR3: CASSEVWRNQPQHF. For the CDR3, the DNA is TGTGCCAGCAGTGAAGTGTGGAGAAATCAGCCCCAGCATTTT.